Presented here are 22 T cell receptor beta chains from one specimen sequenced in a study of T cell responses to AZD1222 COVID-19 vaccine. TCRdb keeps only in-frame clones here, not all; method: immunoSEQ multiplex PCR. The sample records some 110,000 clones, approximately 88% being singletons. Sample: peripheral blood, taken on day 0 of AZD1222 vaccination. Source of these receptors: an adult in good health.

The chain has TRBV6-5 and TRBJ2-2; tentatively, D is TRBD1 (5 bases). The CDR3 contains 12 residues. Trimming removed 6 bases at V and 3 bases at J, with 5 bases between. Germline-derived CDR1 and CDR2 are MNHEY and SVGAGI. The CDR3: CASSRDTGELFF. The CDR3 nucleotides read TGTGCCAGCAGCAGGGACACCGGGGAGCTGTTTTTT.

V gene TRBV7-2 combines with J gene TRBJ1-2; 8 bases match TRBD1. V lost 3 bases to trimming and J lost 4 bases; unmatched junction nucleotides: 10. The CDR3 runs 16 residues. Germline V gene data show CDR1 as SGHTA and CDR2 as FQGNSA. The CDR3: CASSFSRGQGAYGYTF. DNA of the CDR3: TGTGCCAGCAGCTTCTCCCGGGGGCAGGGGGCCTATGGCTACACCTTC. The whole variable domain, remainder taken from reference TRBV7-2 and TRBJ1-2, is GAGVSQSPSNKVTEKGKDVELRCDPISGHTALYWYRQSLGQGLEFLIYFQGNSAPDKSGLPSDRFSAERTGGSVSTLTIQRTQQEDSAVYLCASSFSRGQGAYGYTFGSGTRLTVV.

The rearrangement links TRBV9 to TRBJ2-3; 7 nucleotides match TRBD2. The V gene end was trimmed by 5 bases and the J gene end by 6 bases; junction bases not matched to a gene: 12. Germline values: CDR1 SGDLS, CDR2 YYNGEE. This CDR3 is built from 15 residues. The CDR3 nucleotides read TGTGCCAGCAGTGGCATGGCGGGGGAAACCGATACGCAGTATTTT. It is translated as CASSGMAGETDTQYF.

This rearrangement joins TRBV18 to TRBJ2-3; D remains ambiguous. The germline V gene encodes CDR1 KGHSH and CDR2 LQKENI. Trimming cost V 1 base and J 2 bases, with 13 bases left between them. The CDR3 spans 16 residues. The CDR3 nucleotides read TGTGCCAGCTCACCACTCAGCCAGACGAACACAGATACGCAGTATTTT. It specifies CASSPLSQTNTDTQYF. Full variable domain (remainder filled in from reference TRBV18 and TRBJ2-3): NAGVMQNPRHLVRRRGQEARLRCSPMKGHSHVYWYRQLPEEGLKFMVYLQKENIIDESGMPKERFSAEFPKEGPSILRIQQVVRGDSAAYFCASSPLSQTNTDTQYFGPGTRLTVL.

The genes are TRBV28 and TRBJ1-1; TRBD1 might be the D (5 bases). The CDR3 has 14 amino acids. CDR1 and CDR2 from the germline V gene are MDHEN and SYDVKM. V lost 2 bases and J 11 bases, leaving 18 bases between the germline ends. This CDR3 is CASSLSLGQSGAFF. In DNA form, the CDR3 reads TGTGCCAGCAGTTTAAGTTTGGGGCAATCCGGGGCTTTCTTT.

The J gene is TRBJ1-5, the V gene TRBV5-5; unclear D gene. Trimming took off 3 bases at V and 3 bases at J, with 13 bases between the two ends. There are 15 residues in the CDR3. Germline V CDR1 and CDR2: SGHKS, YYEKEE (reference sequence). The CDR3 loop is CASSSPGTLNQPQHF. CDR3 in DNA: TGTGCCAGCAGCTCACCAGGAACCCTCAATCAGCCCCAGCATTTT.

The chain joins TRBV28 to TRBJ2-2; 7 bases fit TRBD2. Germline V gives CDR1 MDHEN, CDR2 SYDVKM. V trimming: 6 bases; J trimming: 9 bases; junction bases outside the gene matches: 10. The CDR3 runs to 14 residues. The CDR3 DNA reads TGTGCCAGCAGGGTAGGCGGGAGCCTACGGGAGCTGTTTTTT. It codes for CASRVGGSLRELFF. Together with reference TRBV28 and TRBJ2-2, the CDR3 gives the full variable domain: DVKVTQSSRYLVKRTGEKVFLECVQDMDHENMFWYRQDPGLGLRLIYFSYDVKMKEKGDIPEGYSVSREKKERFSLILESASTNQTSMYLCASRVGGSLRELFFGEGSRLTVL.

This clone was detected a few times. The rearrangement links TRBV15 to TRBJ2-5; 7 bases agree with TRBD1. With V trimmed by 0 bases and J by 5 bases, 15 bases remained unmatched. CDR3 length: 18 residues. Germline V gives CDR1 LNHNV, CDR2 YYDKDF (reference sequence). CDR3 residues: CATSRDPGTEYFRETQYF. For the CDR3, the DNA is TGTGCCACCAGCAGAGATCCCGGGACAGAGTACTTTAGGGAGACCCAGTACTTC.

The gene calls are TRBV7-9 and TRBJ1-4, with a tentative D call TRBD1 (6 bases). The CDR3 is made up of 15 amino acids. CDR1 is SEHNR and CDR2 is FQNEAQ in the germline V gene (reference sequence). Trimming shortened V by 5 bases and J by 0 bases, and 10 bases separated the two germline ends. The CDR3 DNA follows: TGTGCCAGCAGCCCAGGGACAACAACTAATGAAAAACTGTTTTTT. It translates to CASSPGTTTNEKLFF.

CDR3 DNA sequence: TGTGCCAGCAGTGTCGATCCGCGTGGCTACACCTTC. Amino acid sequence: CASSVDPRGYTF. V usage is TRBV2 and J usage is TRBJ1-2; the D is unclear. Germline CDR1 reads SNHLY; CDR2 reads FYNNEI. This CDR3 has 12 amino acids. V gave up 4 bases and J gave up 7 bases, with 10 bases separating them.

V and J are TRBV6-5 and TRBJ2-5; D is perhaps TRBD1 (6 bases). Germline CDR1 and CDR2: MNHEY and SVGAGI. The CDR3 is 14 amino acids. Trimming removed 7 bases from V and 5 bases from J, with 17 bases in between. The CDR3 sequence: CASKGEGTGETQYF. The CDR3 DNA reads TGTGCCAGCAAGGGGGAAGGTACAGGGGAGACCCAGTACTTC.

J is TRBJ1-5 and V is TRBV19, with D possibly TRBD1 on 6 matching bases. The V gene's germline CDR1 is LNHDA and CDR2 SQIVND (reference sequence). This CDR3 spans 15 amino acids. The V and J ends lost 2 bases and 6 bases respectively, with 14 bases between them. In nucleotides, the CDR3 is TGTGCCAGTAGTATAACAGGGTCGCGCGGTCAGCCCCAGCATTTT. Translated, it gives CASSITGSRGQPQHF.

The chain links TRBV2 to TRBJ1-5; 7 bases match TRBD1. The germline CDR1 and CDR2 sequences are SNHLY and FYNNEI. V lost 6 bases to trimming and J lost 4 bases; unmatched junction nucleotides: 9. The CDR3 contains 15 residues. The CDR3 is CASRLQGLKNQPQHF. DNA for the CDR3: TGTGCCAGCAGATTACAGGGGTTGAAGAATCAGCCCCAGCATTTT.

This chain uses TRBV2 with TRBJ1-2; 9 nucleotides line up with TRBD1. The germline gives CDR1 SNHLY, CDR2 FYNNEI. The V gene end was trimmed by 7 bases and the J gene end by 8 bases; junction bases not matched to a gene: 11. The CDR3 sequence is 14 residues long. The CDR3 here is CASTRDRVSGGYTF. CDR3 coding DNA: TGTGCCAGCACCCGGGACAGGGTATCGGGCGGCTACACCTTC.

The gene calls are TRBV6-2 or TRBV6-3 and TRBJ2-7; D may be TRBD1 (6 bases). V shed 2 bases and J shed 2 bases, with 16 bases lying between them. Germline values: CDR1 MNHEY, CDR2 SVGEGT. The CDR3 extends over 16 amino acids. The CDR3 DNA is TGTGCCAGCAGTTACGGGGTGGACAGAAAAACCTACGAGCAGTACTTC. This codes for CASSYGVDRKTYEQYF.

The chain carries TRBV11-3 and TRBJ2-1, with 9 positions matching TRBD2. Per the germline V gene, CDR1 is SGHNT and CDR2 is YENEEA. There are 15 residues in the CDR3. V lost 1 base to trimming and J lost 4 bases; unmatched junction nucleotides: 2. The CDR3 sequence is CASSLVSGGYNEQFF. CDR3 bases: TGTGCCAGCAGCTTAGTTAGCGGGGGTTACAATGAGCAGTTCTTC.

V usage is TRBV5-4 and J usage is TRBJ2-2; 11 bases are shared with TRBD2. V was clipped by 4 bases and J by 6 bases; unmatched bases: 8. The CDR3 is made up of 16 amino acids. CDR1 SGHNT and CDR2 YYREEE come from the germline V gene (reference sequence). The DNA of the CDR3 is TGTGCCAGCAGCCTCCAACTAGCGGGGGTTCCCGGGGAGCTGTTTTTT. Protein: CASSLQLAGVPGELFF.

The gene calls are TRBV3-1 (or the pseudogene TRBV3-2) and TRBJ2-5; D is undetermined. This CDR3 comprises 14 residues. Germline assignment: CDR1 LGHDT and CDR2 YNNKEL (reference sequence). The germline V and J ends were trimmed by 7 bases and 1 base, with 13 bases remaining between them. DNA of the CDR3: TGTGCCAGCACCCCGATTGGTGGCCAAGAGACCCAGTACTTC. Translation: CASTPIGGQETQYF.

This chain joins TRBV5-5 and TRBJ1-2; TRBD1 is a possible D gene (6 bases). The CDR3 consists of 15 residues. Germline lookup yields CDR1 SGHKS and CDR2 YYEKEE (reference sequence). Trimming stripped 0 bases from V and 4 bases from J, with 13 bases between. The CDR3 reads CASSLEGGLAYGYTF. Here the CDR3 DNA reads TGTGCCAGCAGCTTGGAAGGGGGGCTGGCCTATGGCTACACCTTC.

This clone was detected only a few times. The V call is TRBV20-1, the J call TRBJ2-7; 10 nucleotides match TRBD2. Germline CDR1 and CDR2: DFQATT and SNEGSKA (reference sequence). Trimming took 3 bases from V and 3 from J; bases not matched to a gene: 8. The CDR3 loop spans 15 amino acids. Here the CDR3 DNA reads TGCAGTGCTAGTAGCCTAGCGGGGGTCTACTACGAGCAGTACTTC. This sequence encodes CSASSLAGVYYEQYF.

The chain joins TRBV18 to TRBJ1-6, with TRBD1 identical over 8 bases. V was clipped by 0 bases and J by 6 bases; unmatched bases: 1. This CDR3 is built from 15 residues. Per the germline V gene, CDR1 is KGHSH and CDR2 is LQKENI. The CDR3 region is CASSPPDRGNSPLHF. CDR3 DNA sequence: TGTGCCAGCTCACCACCTGACAGGGGTAATTCACCCCTCCACTTT.

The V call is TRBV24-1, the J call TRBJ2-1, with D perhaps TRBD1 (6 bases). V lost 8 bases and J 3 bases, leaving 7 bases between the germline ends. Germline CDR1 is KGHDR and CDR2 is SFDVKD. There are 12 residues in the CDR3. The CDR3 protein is CATKGVYNEQFF. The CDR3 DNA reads TGTGCCACCAAGGGGGTCTACAATGAGCAGTTCTTC.